The 18 T cell receptor beta chains presented below share a single source sample, sequenced in a study of post-analysis software for immune sequencing data. Study-level points and caveats: TRBV segments more frequent in patients than in controls numbered five and included TRBV5-6, TRBV5-1 and TRBV20-1.

Antigens for these TCRs are unknown. The library was made from cDNA and included unique molecular identifiers. TCRdb redid the calling of the PCR reads with MiXCR, one entry per CDR3 protein. This sample yields 700,000 to 800,000 distinct CDR3 sequences, of which 25% to 30% are seen a single time; about 0.5% belongs to the top ten. The sample taken for sequencing was blood. These TCRs come from a girl aged 10-17 years with multiple sclerosis.

This clonotype was counted ten times or more. The chain has TRBV10-3 and TRBJ2-3; tentatively, D is TRBD1 (6 bases). V was trimmed by 6 bases and J by 0 bases, leaving 13 bases between them. Per the germline V gene, CDR1 is ENHRY and CDR2 is SYGVKD. The CDR3 contains 15 residues. CDR3 sequence: CAIRRQALSTDTQYF. As DNA, the CDR3 is TGTGCCATCAGAAGACAGGCCTTAAGCACAGATACGCAGTATTTT.

The chain's CDR3 is CASSWKQGGGEETQYF. The CDR3 DNA reads as TGTGCCAGCAGCTGGAAGCAGGGGGGAGGAGAGGAGACCCAGTACTTC. J is TRBJ2-5 and V is TRBV7-2; the D gene is possibly TRBD1 (7 bases). This CDR3 has 16 residues. V gave up 4 bases and J gave up 5 bases, with 20 bases separating them. Looked up from germline, CDR1 is SGHTA and CDR2 is FQGNSA.

There are a few counts of this clonotype. This chain links TRBV20-1 with TRBJ2-7; 14 positions match TRBD2. The J segment lost 2 bases and the V segment lost 1 base, leaving 19 bases of the junction unmatched. Germline CDR1 reads DFQATT; CDR2 reads SNEGSKA (reference sequence). CDR3 length: 21 amino acids. The CDR3 reads CSARARVPTSGRARPPYEQYF. The CDR3 region has the DNA TGCAGTGCTAGAGCCAGGGTACCGACTAGCGGGAGGGCTAGGCCTCCCTACGAGCAGTACTTC.

This clonotype was counted only a few times. The chain is built from TRBV12-3 or TRBV12-4 and TRBJ2-5, with TRBD2 identical over 7 bases. TRBJ2-7 matches the DNA end more closely, so the J call is doubtful. The CDR3 length is 13 residues. CDR3 coding DNA: TGTGCCAGCAGTCAAACGGGGGGTGGCGAGCAGTACTTC. Translation: CASSQTGGGEQYF.

The chain uses TRBV6-1 and TRBJ2-1; tentatively, D is TRBD2 (6 bases). Per germline, CDR1 MNHNS and CDR2 SASEGT. The CDR3 consists of 13 residues. The germline V and J ends were trimmed by 3 bases and 9 bases, with 12 bases remaining between them. The CDR3 DNA follows: TGTGCCAGCAGTGAGAGGGAGGAGGCTGAGCAGTTCTTC. It codes for CASSEREEAEQFF.

Notes on this clonotype: With a much larger clone just one base away, this may be a read error. V gene TRBV7-2 combines with J gene TRBJ2-7, with D possibly TRBD2 on 6 matching bases. Germline V gene sequence: CDR1 SGHTA, CDR2 FQGNSA. The length of the CDR3 is 11 residues. As DNA, the CDR3 is TGTGCCAGCAACTTAGCGGTCGAGCAGTACTTC. It yields the protein CASNLAVEQYF.

This clonotype turned up a few times. The CDR3 sequence: CASSQDLQDYGYTF. CDR3 DNA sequence: TGTGCCAGCAGCCAAGATCTGCAGGACTATGGCTACACCTTC. J is TRBJ1-2 and V is TRBV14; D not certain. From germline, CDR1 is SGHDN and CDR2 FVKESK. V lost 0 bases and J lost 3, with 8 bases in between. The CDR3 covers 14 residues.

The CDR3 DNA is TGTGCCAGCAGCATCGACAGCAACACTGAAGCTTTCTTT. It is translated as CASSIDSNTEAFF. The chain links TRBV5-6 to TRBJ1-1, with D possibly matching TRBD1 (5 bases). Germline V gene data show CDR1 as SGHDT and CDR2 as YYEEEE. This CDR3 is built from 13 residues. V was trimmed by 4 bases and J by 2 bases, leaving 9 bases between them.

This clonotype occurred a few times. Relative to the germline gene, one junction end is altered; a read error may explain this. The chain has TRBV6-2 or TRBV6-3 and TRBJ2-4, with D unclear. Germline V gene sequence: CDR1 MNHEY, CDR2 SVGEGT. This CDR3 has 14 residues. CDR3 sequence (DNA): TGTGCCAGCAGTTACCGGGCGACCAAGAACATTCAGTACTTC. This sequence encodes CASSYRATKNIQYF.

Only one count was recorded for this clonotype. This chain links TRBV6-2 or TRBV6-3 with TRBJ2-1, with TRBD2 matching over 8 bases. The DNA end is a closer match to TRBJ2-7, so the J assignment may be wrong. This CDR3 comprises 16 residues. In germline, CDR1 is MNHEY, CDR2 SVGEGT. This CDR3 reads CASSFYPGLVYNEQYF. The DNA of the CDR3 is TGTGCCAGCAGTTTCTACCCGGGACTAGTCTACAATGAGCAGTACTTC.

J is TRBJ2-5 and V is TRBV7-8; a possible D gene is TRBD2 (6 bases). This CDR3 has 15 residues. Trimming pared 2 bases from V and 1 base from J, leaving 11 bases between. Germline CDR1 is SGHVS and CDR2 is FQNEAQ. Here the CDR3 DNA reads TGTGCCAGCAGCTTAAGACGGGACTTCCAAGAGACCCAGTACTTC. As protein: CASSLRRDFQETQYF.

V gene TRBV27 combines with J gene TRBJ1-1; the D gene is possibly TRBD1 (6 bases). The CDR3 is made up of 20 amino acids. Per germline, CDR1 MNHEY and CDR2 SMNVEV (reference sequence). Trimming cost V 4 bases and J 3 bases, with 30 bases left between them. CDR3 sequence reads: CASSSKFAVHPGARDTEAFF. The CDR3 coding sequence is TGTGCCAGCAGTTCGAAATTCGCAGTCCATCCGGGGGCGCGGGACACTGAAGCTTTCTTT.

Notes on this clonotype: At one boundary the junction diverges from the germline segment, which might be a read error. The chain joins TRBV27 to TRBJ2-1, with a weak D call TRBD2 (5 bases). CDR3 length equals 14 residues. From germline, CDR1 is MNHEY and CDR2 SMNVEV (reference sequence). The CDR3 nucleotides are TGTGCCAGCAGTTTGCTAGCTACTTACAATGAGAAGTTCTTC. This translates into CASSLLATYNEKFF.

V is TRBV29-1 and J is TRBJ2-3, with TRBD1 matching over 7 bases. Germline V gene sequence: CDR1 SQVTM, CDR2 ANQGSEA. The CDR3 covers 14 residues. V was pared by 5 bases and J by 3 bases, with 8 bases of the junction left unmatched. The CDR3 reads CSVSGGRGTDTQYF. The DNA for the CDR3 is TGCAGCGTTAGTGGCGGCAGGGGGACAGATACGCAGTATTTT.

The J gene is TRBJ2-5, the V gene TRBV20-1; no definite D call. Germline CDR1 DFQATT, CDR2 SNEGSKA (reference sequence). V dropped 3 bases and J dropped 11 bases, with 25 bases sitting between them. The CDR3 length is 15 residues. CDR3 region: CSASTGFRSTAEQYF. CDR3 sequence (DNA): TGCAGTGCTAGTACTGGGTTCCGGTCCACGGCAGAGCAGTACTTC.

The chain couples TRBV6-6 to TRBJ2-1, with D possibly matching TRBD1 (6 bases). The CDR3 has 16 amino acids. V was pared by 6 bases and J by 1 base, with 16 bases between. The germline gives CDR1 MNHNY, CDR2 SVGAGI (reference sequence). In nucleotides, the CDR3 is TGTGCCAGCAGCCCCCCCAGGGGAGTATCCTACAATGAGCAGTTCTTC. Protein sequence: CASSPPRGVSYNEQFF.

This chain connects TRBV4-1 to TRBJ2-1; the D is unclear. CDR3 length equals 12 residues. V dropped 8 bases and J dropped 9 bases, with 14 bases sitting between them. Germline CDR1 MGHRA, CDR2 YSYEKL. The CDR3 sequence is CASGPAVGEQFF. The DNA of the CDR3 is TGCGCCAGCGGCCCAGCCGTTGGTGAGCAGTTCTTC.

This chain connects TRBV6-1 to TRBJ2-7; D is tentatively TRBD1 or TRBD2 (5 bases each). Germline-derived CDR1 and CDR2 are MNHNS and SASEGT. CDR3 size: 14 residues. Trimming removed 9 bases at V and 4 bases at J, with 19 bases between. The CDR3 sequence: CASAWFQGPYEQYF. The CDR3 coding sequence is TGTGCCAGTGCGTGGTTCCAGGGACCATACGAGCAGTACTTC.